The 20 T cell receptor beta chains reported below all come from one sample, sequenced in a study of blood T cell repertoires in COVID-19. TCRdb's copy holds only in-frame clones and misses some; the assay was immunoSEQ multiplex PCR. The sample consists of roughly 180,000 clones, about 84% of them appearing once. The sequencing input was PBMCs or T cells enriched from blood (not recorded which). These receptors originate from a woman in her 40s with acute COVID-19.

The V gene is TRBV5-1, the J gene TRBJ2-1; the match to TRBD2 covers 10 bases. The CDR3 is 16 residues long. The germline gives CDR1 SGHRS, CDR2 YFSETQ. V trimming: 4 bases; J trimming: 8 bases; junction bases outside the gene matches: 12. CDR3 nucleotide sequence: TGCGCCAGCAGCCGACCCAGCGGGAGGGCCATCGATGAGCAGTTCTTC. It yields the protein CASSRPSGRAIDEQFF. The entire variable domain, with the rest obtained from reference TRBV5-1 and TRBJ2-1, is as follows: KAGVTQTPRYLIKTRGQQVTLSCSPISGHRSVSWYQQTPGQGLQFLFEYFSETQRNKGNFPGRFSGRQFSNSRSEMNVSTLELGDSALYLCASSRPSGRAIDEQFFGPGTRLTVL.

The V gene is TRBV5-1, the J gene TRBJ2-3; D is possibly TRBD2 (5 bases). The germline CDR1 and CDR2 sequences are SGHRS and YFSETQ. V shed 7 bases and J shed 0 bases, with 12 bases lying between them. The CDR3 extends over 14 amino acids. The CDR3 bases are TGCGCCAGCCGATCGCGCGGGAGCACAGATACGCAGTATTTT. Translating gives CASRSRGSTDTQYF.

This rearrangement joins TRBV4-2 to TRBJ2-1; possibly TRBD2 for D (5 bases). The V end lost 6 bases, the J end lost 0 bases, and 18 bases lay between the germline ends. The CDR3 covers 17 residues. Germline values: CDR1 LGHNA, CDR2 YNFKEQ. CDR3 loop: CASSPKDRGSSYNEQFF. DNA for the CDR3: TGTGCCAGCAGTCCCAAGGACCGGGGAAGCTCCTACAATGAGCAGTTCTTC.

The chain is built from TRBV3-1 (or the pseudogene TRBV3-2) and TRBJ2-2; D may be TRBD2 (7 bases). This CDR3 spans 16 amino acids. Germline CDR1 LGHDT, CDR2 YNNKEL (reference sequence). V lost 1 base and J lost 5, with 14 bases in between. CDR3 protein: CASSQAPGGRTGELFF. The CDR3 bases are TGTGCCAGCAGCCAAGCCCCGGGGGGCCGGACCGGGGAGCTGTTTTTT.

The chain combines TRBV2 with TRBJ1-4, with TRBD1 matching over 7 bases. The CDR3 runs to 14 residues. The germline CDR1 and CDR2 sequences are SNHLY and FYNNEI. Germline trimming cut 4 bases from V and 3 bases from J; bases unmatched to any gene: 2. The CDR3 nucleotides are TGTGCCAGCAGTGGGGGACAGTCTAATGAAAAACTGTTTTTT. It yields the protein CASSGGQSNEKLFF.

This chain links TRBV9 with TRBJ2-2; D is ambiguous. V was shortened by 1 base and J by 1 base, with 5 bases between the two germline ends. This CDR3 has 14 amino acids. The germline V gene has CDR1 SGDLS and CDR2 YYNGEE. CDR3 in DNA: TGTGCCAGCAGCGTACGCGAGAACACCGGGGAGCTGTTTTTT. This translates into CASSVRENTGELFF.

Points on this clone: At one end, the junction sequence differs from germline, possibly due to a read error. The chain is built from TRBV10-3 and TRBJ2-1; 7 bases fit TRBD2. Germline V gives CDR1 ENHRY, CDR2 SYGVKD. This CDR3 has 15 amino acids. CDR3 loop: CAIREFEREDNEQFF. The CDR3 region has the DNA TGTGCCATCAGGGAGTTCGAGCGGGAAGACAATGAGCAGTTCTTC.

This clone has only a few counts. The chain recombines TRBV12-3 or TRBV12-4 with TRBJ1-2; TRBD1 matches 10 bases. The CDR3 runs 12 residues. V was pared by 9 bases and J by 4 bases, with 2 bases of the junction left unmatched. CDR3 in amino acids: CASGQGGYGYTF. The CDR3 region has the DNA TGTGCCAGTGGACAGGGGGGCTATGGCTACACCTTC.

A remark on this clone: The sample carries other DNA sequences with the same CDR3. The chain combines TRBV5-1 with TRBJ2-1, with a weak D call TRBD1 (6 bases). The V gene's germline CDR1 is SGHRS and CDR2 YFSETQ. Trimming took off 0 bases at V and 4 bases at J, with 11 bases between the two ends. The CDR3 contains 15 residues. The CDR3 reads CASSLAGQQYNEQFF. The CDR3 DNA reads TGCGCCAGCAGCTTGGCCGGACAGCAGTACAATGAGCAGTTCTTC.

This rearrangement joins TRBV30 to TRBJ1-1; D is perhaps TRBD1 (5 bases). The CDR3 spans 14 residues. V lost 1 base and J 1 base, leaving 10 bases between the germline ends. Germline V gene lookup returns CDR1 GTSNPN and CDR2 SVGIG (reference sequence). CDR3 in amino acids: CAWSADKKNTEAFF. The CDR3, as DNA: TGTGCCTGGAGTGCGGACAAGAAGAACACTGAAGCTTTCTTT.

This clone was picked up one time. The chain couples TRBV7-2 to TRBJ2-1; no definite D call. This CDR3 contains 13 residues. In germline, CDR1 is SGHTA, CDR2 FQGNSA. V lost 5 bases and J 5 bases, leaving 10 bases between the germline ends. The CDR3 region has the DNA TGTGCCAGCAGCCCCAGGATGAACAATGAGCAGTTCTTC. Protein product: CASSPRMNNEQFF. Full variable domain (remainder filled in from reference TRBV7-2 and TRBJ2-1): GAGVSQSPSNKVTEKGKDVELRCDPISGHTALYWYRQSLGQGLEFLIYFQGNSAPDKSGLPSDRFSAERTGGSVSTLTIQRTQQEDSAVYLCASSPRMNNEQFFGPGTRLTVL.

This clone was observed a single time. The V and J genes are TRBV6-5 and TRBJ2-7; 9 bases map to TRBD2. This CDR3 comprises 15 residues. J was trimmed by 3 bases and V by 6 bases; bases with no gene match: 9. Germline V CDR1 and CDR2: MNHEY, SVGAGI. CDR3 sequence (DNA): TGTGCCAGCAGGCCCCGACTAGCGGACAACTACGAGCAGTACTTC. This sequence encodes CASRPRLADNYEQYF.

The chain recombines TRBV28 with TRBJ2-7, with unresolved D. V was cut by 4 bases and J by 0 bases, with 7 bases left in between. The CDR3 has 13 residues. Germline V gene data show CDR1 as MDHEN and CDR2 as SYDVKM. The CDR3 sequence: CASSSGGSYEQYV. The DNA for the CDR3 is TGTGCCAGCAGTTCCGGTGGCTCCTACGAGCAGTACGTC.

The rearrangement uses TRBV3-1 (or the pseudogene TRBV3-2) and TRBJ2-3; a weak D match, TRBD2 (5 bases). V was trimmed by 1 base and J by 2 bases, leaving 10 bases between them. Germline V gene lookup returns CDR1 LGHDT and CDR2 YNNKEL (reference sequence). There are 15 residues in the CDR3. The CDR3 DNA is TGTGCCAGCAGCCAAGTACTAGGAGACACAGATACGCAGTATTTT. Its translation is CASSQVLGDTDTQYF.

A remark on this clone: The junction shows a germline mismatch at one end, possibly a read error. CDR3 region: CASSPGGGLAGRETQYF. DNA of the CDR3: TGTGCTAGCAGCCCCGGGGGGGGTCTAGCGGGACGGGAGACCCAGTACTTC. The V call is TRBV7-7, the J call TRBJ2-5; 9 bases are a match to TRBD2. CDR3 size: 17 residues. CDR1 and CDR2 (germline): SSHAT, FNYEAQ (reference sequence). Drawing the rest from reference TRBV7-7 and TRBJ2-5, the complete variable domain is GAGVSQSPRYKVTKRGQDVTLRCDPISSHATLYWYQQALGQGPEFLTYFNYEAQPDKSGLPSDRFSAERPEGSISTLTIQRTEQRDSAMYRCASSPGGGLAGRETQYFGPGTRLLVL.

About this clone: The sample carries other DNA sequences with the same CDR3. This rearrangement joins TRBV6-2 or TRBV6-3 to TRBJ2-7; D might be TRBD2 (5 bases). Germline loops: CDR1 MNHEY, CDR2 SVGEGT. This CDR3 has 12 amino acids. Trimming stripped 6 bases from V and 2 bases from J, with 8 bases between. CDR3 DNA sequence: TGTGCCAGCAGCTCCGGGACCTACGAGCAGTACTTC. Residues: CASSSGTYEQYF.

This chain joins TRBV6-5 and TRBJ2-7; TRBD2 is a possible D gene (6 bases). CDR1 MNHEY and CDR2 SVGAGI come from the germline V gene. This CDR3 contains 15 residues. CDR3 sequence reads: CATSFVAESSYEQYV. The CDR3 DNA reads as TGTGCCACCAGTTTCGTAGCGGAGAGCTCCTACGAGCAGTACGTC.

CDR3 coding DNA: TGTGCCAGCAGCCTACTAAATGAGCAGTTCTTC. It specifies CASSLLNEQFF. The chain links TRBV7-8 to TRBJ2-1, with unresolved D. Looked up from germline, CDR1 is SGHVS and CDR2 is FQNEAQ. Trimming took 5 bases from V and 7 from J, leaving 6 bases between them. This CDR3 spans 11 amino acids.

The chain couples TRBV11-3 to TRBJ2-3, with 8 bases aligning to TRBD2. Looked up from germline, CDR1 is SGHNT and CDR2 is YENEEA. The CDR3 contains 17 residues. V shed 5 bases, J shed 4 bases, and the junction held 14 bases outside the gene matches. In DNA form, the CDR3 reads TGTGCCAGCAGCCCCGCCCCGGGGGGGAGAGGCCCAGATACGCAGTATTTT. It codes for CASSPAPGGRGPDTQYF. Full variable domain (remainder filled in from reference TRBV11-3 and TRBJ2-3): EAGVVQSPRYKIIEKKQPVAFWCNPISGHNTLYWYLQNLGQGPELLIRYENEEAVDDSQLPKDRFSAERLKGVDSTLKIQPAELGDSAVYLCASSPAPGGRGPDTQYFGPGTRLTVL.

This clone was counted once. The rearrangement uses TRBV29-1 and TRBJ2-3; the match to TRBD2 covers 10 bases. V trimming: 3 bases; J trimming: 5 bases; junction bases outside the gene matches: 8. CDR1 SQVTM and CDR2 ANQGSEA come from the germline V gene. The CDR3 is 15 amino acids. For the CDR3, the DNA is TGCAGCGTTGACCTTTCGGGACTAGCGTTAGATACGCAGTATTTT. This sequence encodes CSVDLSGLALDTQYF.